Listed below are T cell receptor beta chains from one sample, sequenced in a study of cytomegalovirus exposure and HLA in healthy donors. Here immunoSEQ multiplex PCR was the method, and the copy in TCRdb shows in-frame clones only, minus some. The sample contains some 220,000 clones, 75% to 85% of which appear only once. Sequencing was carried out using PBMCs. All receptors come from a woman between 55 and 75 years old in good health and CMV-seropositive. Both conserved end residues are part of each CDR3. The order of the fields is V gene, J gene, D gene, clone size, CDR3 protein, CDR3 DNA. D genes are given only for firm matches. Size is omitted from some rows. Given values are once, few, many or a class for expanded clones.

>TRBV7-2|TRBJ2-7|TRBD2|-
CASSLGGGFSYEQYF
TGTGCCAGCAGCTTGGGGGGGGGTTTTTCCTACGAGCAGTACTTC
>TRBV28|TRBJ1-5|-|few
CASTSVDQPQHF
TGTGCCAGCACCTCGGTTGATCAGCCCCAGCATTTT
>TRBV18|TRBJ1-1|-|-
CASSPRLEVDTEAFF
TGTGCCAGCTCACCGAGGCTAGAAGTGGACACTGAAGCTTTCTTT
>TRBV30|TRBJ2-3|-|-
CAWISFTDTQYF
TGTGCCTGGATTAGTTTCACAGATACGCAGTATTTT
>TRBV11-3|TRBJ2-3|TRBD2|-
CASSLLGGEGDTQYF
TGTGCCAGCAGCTTATTGGGGGGGGAGGGGGATACGCAGTATTTT
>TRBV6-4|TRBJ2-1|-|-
CASSRSTGSGGEQFF
TGTGCCAGCAGTAGAAGTACAGGGAGTGGGGGTGAGCAGTTCTTC
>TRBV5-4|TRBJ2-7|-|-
CASTTRGSYEQYF
TGTGCCAGCACCACCCGCGGCTCCTACGAGCAGTACTTC
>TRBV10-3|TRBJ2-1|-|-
CAIRVGNEQFF
TGTGCCATCAGGGTCGGGAATGAGCAGTTCTTC
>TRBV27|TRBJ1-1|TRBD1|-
CASSRQTGSEAFF
TGTGCCAGCAGTCGCCAGACAGGGTCTGAAGCTTTCTTT
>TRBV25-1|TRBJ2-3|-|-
CASSERSRFTDTQYF
TGTGCCAGCAGTGAAAGATCCCGGTTCACAGATACGCAGTATTTT
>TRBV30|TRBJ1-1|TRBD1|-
CAWRGTGDPEAFF
TGTGCCTGGAGGGGGACAGGGGATCCTGAAGCTTTCTTT
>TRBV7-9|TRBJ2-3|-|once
CASSRLSGDTQYF
TGTGCCAGCAGCCGACTCTCCGGGGATACGCAGTATTTT
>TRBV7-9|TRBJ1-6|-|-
CASSLASGIRNSPLHF
TGTGCCAGCAGCTTAGCGTCAGGCATTCGTAATTCACCCCTCCACTTT
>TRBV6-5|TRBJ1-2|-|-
CASRLVGADGYTF
TGTGCCAGCAGGCTAGTGGGGGCCGATGGCTACACCTTC
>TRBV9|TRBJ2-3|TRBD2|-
CASSVPFGGGPTDTQYF
TGTGCCAGCAGCGTACCATTTGGGGGGGGACCTACAGATACGCAGTATTTT
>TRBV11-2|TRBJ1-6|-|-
CASSPFGQYSPLHF
TGTGCCAGCAGCCCTTTCGGACAGTATTCACCCCTCCACTTT
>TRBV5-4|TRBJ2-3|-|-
CASSFAGDRAFYTQYF
TGTGCCAGCAGCTTTGCCGGGGATAGGGCATTTTATACGCAGTATTTT
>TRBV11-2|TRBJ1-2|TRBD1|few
CASSLVGGVGYTF
TGTGCCAGCAGCTTAGTAGGGGGCGTCGGCTACACCTTC
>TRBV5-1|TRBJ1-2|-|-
CASSLDRQAIYGYTF
TGCGCCAGCAGCTTGGACCGGCAGGCCATCTATGGCTACACCTTC
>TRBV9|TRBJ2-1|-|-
CASSPRSSYNEQFF
TGTGCCAGCAGCCCTCGGAGCTCCTACAATGAGCAGTTCTTC
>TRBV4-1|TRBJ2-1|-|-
CASSRTEPYNEQFF
TGCGCCAGCAGCCGGACAGAGCCCTACAATGAGCAGTTCTTC
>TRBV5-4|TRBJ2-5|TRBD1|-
CASSLEGQKETQYF
TGTGCCAGCAGCTTGGAGGGACAGAAAGAGACCCAGTACTTC
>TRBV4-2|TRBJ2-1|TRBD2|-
CASGPTSGGVYEQFF
TGTGCCAGCGGGCCCACTTCTGGGGGGGTTTATGAGCAGTTCTTC
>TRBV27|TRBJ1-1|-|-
CASSLRGLNTEAFF
TGTGCCAGCAGCCTGCGGGGGCTGAACACTGAAGCTTTCTTT
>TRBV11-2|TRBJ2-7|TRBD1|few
CASSLGRTGDNEQYF
TGTGCCAGCAGCTTAGGGAGGACAGGGGACAACGAGCAGTACTTC
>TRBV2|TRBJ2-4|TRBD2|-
CASSEAPGGRGRIQYF
TGTGCCAGCAGTGAAGCCCCGGGGGGTAGGGGCCGCATTCAGTACTTC
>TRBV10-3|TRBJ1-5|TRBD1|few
CASGTADSNQPQHF
TGTGCTTCAGGGACAGCAGATAGCAATCAGCCCCAGCATTTT
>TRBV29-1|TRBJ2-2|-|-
CSVEGQGLGDTGELFF
TGCAGCGTGGAAGGGCAGGGATTAGGTGACACCGGGGAGCTGTTTTTT
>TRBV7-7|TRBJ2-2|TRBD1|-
CASSPTGLVGTGELFF
TGTGCCAGCAGCCCGACAGGGTTGGTGGGTACCGGGGAGCTGTTTTTT
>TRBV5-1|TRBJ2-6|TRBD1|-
CASSLRGQGARGANVLTF
TGCGCCAGCAGCTTGAGGGGACAGGGGGCGCGAGGGGCCAACGTCCTGACTTTC
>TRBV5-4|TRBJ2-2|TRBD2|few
CASSAGLAEYTGELFF
TGTGCCAGCAGCGCGGGACTAGCGGAGTACACCGGGGAGCTGTTTTTT
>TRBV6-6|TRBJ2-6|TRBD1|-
CASRDRGVGANVLTF
TGTGCCAGCCGGGACAGGGGCGTTGGGGCCAACGTCCTGACTTTC
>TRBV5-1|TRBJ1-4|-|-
CASSKTGATNEKLFF
TGCGCCAGCAGCAAGACGGGTGCAACTAATGAAAAACTGTTTTTT
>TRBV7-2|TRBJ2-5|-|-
CASSLTRETQYF
TGTGCCAGCAGCCTCACGCGGGAGACCCAGTACTTC
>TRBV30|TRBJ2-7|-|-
CAWSGGTSNSYEQYF
TGTGCCTGGAGTGGAGGGACATCAAACTCCTACGAGCAGTACTTC
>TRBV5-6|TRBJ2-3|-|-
CASSLGGRTDTQYF
TGTGCCAGCAGCTTAGGTGGGAGAACAGATACGCAGTATTTT
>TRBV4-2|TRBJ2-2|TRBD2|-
CASSQDTSGSATGELFF
TGTGCCAGCAGCCAAGATACCAGCGGGAGTGCCACCGGGGAGCTGTTTTTT
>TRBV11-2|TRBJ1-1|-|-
CASSQARLNTEAFF
TGTGCCAGCAGCCAGGCACGGTTGAACACTGAAGCTTTCTTT
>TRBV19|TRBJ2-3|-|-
CASSIQGSTDTQYF
TGTGCCAGTAGTATACAGGGGAGCACAGATACGCAGTATTTT
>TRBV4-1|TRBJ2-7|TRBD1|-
CASSRPGTATYEQYF
TGCGCCAGCAGCCGACCCGGGACAGCCACCTACGAGCAGTACTTC
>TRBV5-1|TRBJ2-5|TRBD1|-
CASKLTGSQETQYF
TGCGCCAGCAAGTTGACAGGGTCACAAGAGACCCAGTACTTC
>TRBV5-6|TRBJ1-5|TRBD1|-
CASSPGTGFNQPQHF
TGTGCCAGCAGCCCAGGGACAGGTTTCAATCAGCCCCAGCATTTT
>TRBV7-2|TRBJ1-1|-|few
CASSPDRLNTEAFF
TGTGCCAGCAGCCCGGACAGATTGAACACTGAAGCTTTCTTT
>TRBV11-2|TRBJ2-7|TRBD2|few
CASSLGGLGGRVPYEQYF
TGTGCCAGCAGCTTAGGCGGGCTTGGCGGGAGGGTACCCTACGAGCAGTACTTC
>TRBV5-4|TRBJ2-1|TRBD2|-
CASRRTSGGSNEQFF
TGTGCCAGCAGGCGGACTAGCGGGGGGTCCAATGAGCAGTTCTTC
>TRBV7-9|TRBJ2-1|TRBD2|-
CASSLGGGNNEQFF
TGTGCCAGCAGCTTAGGGGGAGGGAACAATGAGCAGTTCTTC
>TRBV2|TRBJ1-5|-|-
CASSVSVLRPQHF
TGTGCCAGCAGCGTGTCGGTCCTTCGGCCCCAGCATTTT
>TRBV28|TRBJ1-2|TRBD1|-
CASSFGLPGGSGYGYTF
TGTGCCAGCAGTTTTGGACTCCCAGGGGGCTCGGGCTATGGCTACACCTTC
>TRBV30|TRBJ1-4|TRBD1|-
CAWERQGTNEKLFF
TGTGCCTGGGAAAGACAGGGCACTAATGAAAAACTGTTTTTT
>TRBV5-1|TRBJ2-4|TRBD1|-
CASSPGQGRNIQYF
TGCGCCAGCAGCCCCGGACAGGGGAGGAACATTCAGTACTTC
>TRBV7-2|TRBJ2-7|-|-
CASSLAGREQYF
TGTGCCAGCAGCTTAGCAGGCAGGGAGCAGTACTTC
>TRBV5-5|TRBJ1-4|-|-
CASSLAGGAEKLFF
TGTGCCAGCAGCTTGGCGGGGGGGGCTGAAAAACTGTTTTTT
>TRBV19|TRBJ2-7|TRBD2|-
CASHRSGSGTYEQYF
TGTGCCAGCCACCGTAGCGGGAGTGGAACCTACGAGCAGTACTTC